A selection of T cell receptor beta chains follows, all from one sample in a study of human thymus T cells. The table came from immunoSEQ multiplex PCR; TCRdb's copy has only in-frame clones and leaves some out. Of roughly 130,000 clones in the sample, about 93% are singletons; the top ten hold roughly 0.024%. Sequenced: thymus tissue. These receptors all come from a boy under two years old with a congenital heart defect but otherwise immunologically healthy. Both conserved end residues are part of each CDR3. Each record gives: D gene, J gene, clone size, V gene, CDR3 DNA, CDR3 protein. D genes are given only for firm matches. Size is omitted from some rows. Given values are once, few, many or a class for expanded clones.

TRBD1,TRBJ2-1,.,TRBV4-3,TGCGCCAGCAGCCAAGTAAAAACAGGGGGCAGGTCCTACAATGAGCAGTTCTTC,CASSQVKTGGRSYNEQFF
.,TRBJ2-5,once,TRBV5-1,TGCGCCAGCAGCTTGGATGGTCCAGGGGAGACCCAGTACTTC,CASSLDGPGETQYF
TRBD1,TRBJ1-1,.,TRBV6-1,TGTGCCAGCAGAGCACGACAGGGGGCGCGACCTGAAGCTTTCTTT,CASRARQGARPEAFF
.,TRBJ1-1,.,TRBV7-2,TGTGCCAGCAGCTTAGAAGCGGTGGGACAAATGAACACTGAAGCTTTCTTT,CASSLEAVGQMNTEAFF
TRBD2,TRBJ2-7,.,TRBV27,TGTGCCAGCAGAGCAGCGGGGCGGGGGTCCTACGAGCAGTACTTC,CASRAAGRGSYEQYF
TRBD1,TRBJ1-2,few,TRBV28,TGTGCCAGCAGTTCCTCTTCCGACCCGACAGGGGGATATGGCTACACCTTC,CASSSSSDPTGGYGYTF
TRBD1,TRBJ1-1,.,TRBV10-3,TGTGCCATCAGTGATGGAGTGGACAGGTCTCTCATGGGGGAAGCTTTCTTT,CAISDGVDRSLMGEAFF
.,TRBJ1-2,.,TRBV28,TGTGCCAGCAGTGTCCCACCCTGGACGGAGGACTATGGCTACACCTTC,CASSVPPWTEDYGYTF
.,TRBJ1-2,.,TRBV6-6,TGTGCCAGCAGTTACTTTGAGGGAGGTGGCTACACCTTC,CASSYFEGGGYTF
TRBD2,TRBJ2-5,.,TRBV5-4,TGTGCCAGCAGCTCCTTACCCGGGACTAGCGGGTTCCAAGAGACCCAGTACTTC,CASSSLPGTSGFQETQYF
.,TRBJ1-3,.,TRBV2,TGTCTCTTACGGGGGGACGGAAACACCATATATTTT,CLLRGDGNTIYF
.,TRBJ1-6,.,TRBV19,TGTGCCAGTAGTACACAGGGTAGGAATTCACCCCTCCACTTT,CASSTQGRNSPLHF
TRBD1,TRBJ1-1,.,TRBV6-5,TGTGCCAGCAGTCCAGGGACAGGGGGGACTGAAGCTTTCTTT,CASSPGTGGTEAFF
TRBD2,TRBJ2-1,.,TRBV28,TGTGCCAGCAGTCCCGGACTAGCGGGGGGCAGCTCCTACAATGAGCAGTTCTTC,CASSPGLAGGSSYNEQFF
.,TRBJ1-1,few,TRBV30,TGTGCCTGGAGTGTTTCCTCAGGATCTGAAGCTTTCTTT,CAWSVSSGSEAFF
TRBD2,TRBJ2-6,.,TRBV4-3,TGCGCCAGCAGCCAAGATAGGGAGCGGGGGGCCTCTGGGGCCAACGTCCTGACTTTC,CASSQDRERGASGANVLTF
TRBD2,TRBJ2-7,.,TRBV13,TGTGCCAGCAGCGGGACGACTAGCGGGGGGCCCTACGAGCAGTACTTC,CASSGTTSGGPYEQYF
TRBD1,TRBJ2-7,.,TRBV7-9,TGTGCCAGCAGCACCGGACAGGGCTTCTACGAGCAGTACTTC,CASSTGQGFYEQYF
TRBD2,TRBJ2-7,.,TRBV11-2,TGTGCCAGCAGCTTAGAGCTACGGGGGGTGGACGAGCAGTACTTC,CASSLELRGVDEQYF
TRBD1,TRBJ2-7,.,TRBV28,TGTGCCAGCAGTGGATCCGGGACAGGGGGCTCCTACGAGCAGTACTTC,CASSGSGTGGSYEQYF
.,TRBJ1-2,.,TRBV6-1,TGTGCCAGCAGTGACCTATCTTGGGGGTTCTACACCTTC,CASSDLSWGFYTF
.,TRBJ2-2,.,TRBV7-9,TGTGCCAGCAGCTCAACCCTGGAGGGGGCAGACGGGGAGCTGTTTTTT,CASSSTLEGADGELFF
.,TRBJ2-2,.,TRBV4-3,TGCGCCAGCAGCCTCAACGGGACCGGGGAGCTGTTTTTT,CASSLNGTGELFF
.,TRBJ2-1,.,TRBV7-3,TGTGCCAGCAGCTTAATTGGATCGTCGATAGCGGCGTACAATGAGCAGTTCTTC,CASSLIGSSIAAYNEQFF
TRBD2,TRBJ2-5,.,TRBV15,TGTGCCACCAGCACCGTCCCGAAGGCTAGCGGGCTGGGGTACCAAGAGACCCAGTACTTC,CATSTVPKASGLGYQETQYF
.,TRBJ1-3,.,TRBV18,TGTGCCAGCTCCTCGGATGGGGCAGCTGGAAACACCATATATTTT,CASSSDGAAGNTIYF
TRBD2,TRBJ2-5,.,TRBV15,TGTGCCACCAGCAGGGTGACTAGCGGGGGATTAGAGACCCAGTACTTC,CATSRVTSGGLETQYF
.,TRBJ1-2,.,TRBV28,TGTGCCAGCAGTTTGGGCAGGGGATGGTATGGCTACACCTTC,CASSLGRGWYGYTF